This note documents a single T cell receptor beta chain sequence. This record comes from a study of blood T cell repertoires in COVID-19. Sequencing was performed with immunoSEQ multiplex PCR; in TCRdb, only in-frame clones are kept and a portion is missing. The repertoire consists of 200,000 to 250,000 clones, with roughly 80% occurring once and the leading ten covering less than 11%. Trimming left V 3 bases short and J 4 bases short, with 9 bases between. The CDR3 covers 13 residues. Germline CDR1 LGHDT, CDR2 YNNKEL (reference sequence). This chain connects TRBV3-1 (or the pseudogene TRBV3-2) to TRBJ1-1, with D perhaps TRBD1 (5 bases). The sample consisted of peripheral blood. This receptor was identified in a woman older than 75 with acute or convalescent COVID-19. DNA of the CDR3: TGTGCCAGCAGCCAGGCGACAGTCACTGAAGCTTTCTTT. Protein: CASSQATVTEAFF.